This T cell receptor beta chain was sequenced in a study of cytomegalovirus exposure and HLA in healthy donors. General observations from the study: Reported performance of the classifier showed diagnosis of cytomegalovirus status with high specificity and sensitivity. While the bulk of TCR sequences proved rare, some public TCRs turned up in many donors. Subsequent analysis revealed that first-cohort TCR clusters tended to co-occur in the 100 to 150 validation repertoires.

This table comes from immunoSEQ multiplex PCR, and its TCRdb copy is limited to in-frame clones, with some not included. The sample includes 250,000 or so clones, around nine tenths of them seen just once. The study drew the donors from its approximately 110-subject validation cohort, separate from the approximately 700-subject first cohort. This clone was observed once. Its antigen is undetermined. Specimen: PBMCs. The TCR sequence derives from a young man in good health and CMV-seronegative.

CDR3 nucleotides: TGTGCCAGCAGCTTAGGGGCAGAGACCCAGTACTTC. Translation gives CASSLGAETQYF. The genes are TRBV7-9 and TRBJ2-5; D unresolved. Germline CDR1 is SEHNR and CDR2 is FQNEAQ (reference sequence). This CDR3 region has 12 residues. V lost 1 base and J 4 bases, leaving 4 bases between the germline ends.